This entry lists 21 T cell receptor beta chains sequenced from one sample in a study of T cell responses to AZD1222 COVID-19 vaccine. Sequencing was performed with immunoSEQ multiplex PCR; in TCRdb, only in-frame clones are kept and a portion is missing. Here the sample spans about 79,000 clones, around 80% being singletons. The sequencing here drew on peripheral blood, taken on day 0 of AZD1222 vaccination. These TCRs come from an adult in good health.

DNA of the CDR3: TGTGCCAGCAGTTACTCTATGGTGAACACTGAAGCTTTCTTT. Translating it yields CASSYSMVNTEAFF. This chain links TRBV6-6 with TRBJ1-1, with D uncertain. CDR1 is MNHNY and CDR2 is SVGAGI in the germline V gene (reference sequence). Trimming left V 0 bases short and J 0 bases short, with 5 bases between. The CDR3 consists of 14 residues.

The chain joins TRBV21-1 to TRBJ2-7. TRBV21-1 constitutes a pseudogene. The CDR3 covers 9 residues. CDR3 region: CASSLTLAF. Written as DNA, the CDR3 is TGTGCCAGCAGTTTAACCCTCGCCTTC.

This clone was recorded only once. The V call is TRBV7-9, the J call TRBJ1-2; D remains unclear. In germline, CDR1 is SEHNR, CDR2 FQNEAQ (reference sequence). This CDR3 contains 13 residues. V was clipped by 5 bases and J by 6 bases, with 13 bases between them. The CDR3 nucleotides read TGTGCCAGCAGCGCCCTAGGGCGGGATGGCTACACCTTC. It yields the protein CASSALGRDGYTF.

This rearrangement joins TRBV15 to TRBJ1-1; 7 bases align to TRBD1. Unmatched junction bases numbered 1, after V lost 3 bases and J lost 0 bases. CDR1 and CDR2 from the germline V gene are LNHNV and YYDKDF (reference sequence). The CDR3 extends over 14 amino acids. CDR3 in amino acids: CATSRDRMNTEAFF. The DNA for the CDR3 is TGTGCCACCAGCAGGGACAGGATGAACACTGAAGCTTTCTTT. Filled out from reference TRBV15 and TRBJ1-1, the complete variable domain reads DAMVIQNPRYQVTQFGKPVTLSCSQTLNHNVMYWYQQKSSQAPKLLFHYYDKDFNNEADTPDNFQSRRPNTSFCFLDIRSPGLGDTAMYLCATSRDRMNTEAFFGQGTRLTVV.

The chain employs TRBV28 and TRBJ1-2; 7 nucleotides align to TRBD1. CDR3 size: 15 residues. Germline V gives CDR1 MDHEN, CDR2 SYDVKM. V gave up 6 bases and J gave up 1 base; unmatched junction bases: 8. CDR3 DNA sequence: TGTGCCAGCAGCACAGAACGGGACAGTAACTATGGCTACACCTTC. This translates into CASSTERDSNYGYTF.

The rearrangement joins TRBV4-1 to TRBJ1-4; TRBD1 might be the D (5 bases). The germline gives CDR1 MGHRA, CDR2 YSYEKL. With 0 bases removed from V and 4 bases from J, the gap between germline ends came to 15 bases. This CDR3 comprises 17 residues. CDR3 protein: CASSQDYPRTNNEKLFF. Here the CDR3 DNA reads TGCGCCAGCAGCCAAGATTACCCACGGACAAATAATGAAAAACTGTTTTTT.

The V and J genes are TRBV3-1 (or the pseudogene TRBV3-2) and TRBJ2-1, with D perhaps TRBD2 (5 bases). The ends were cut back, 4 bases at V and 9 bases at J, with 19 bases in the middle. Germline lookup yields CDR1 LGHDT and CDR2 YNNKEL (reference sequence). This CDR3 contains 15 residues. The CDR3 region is CASSPRTSAEVEQFF. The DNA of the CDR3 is TGTGCCAGCAGCCCAAGGACTTCGGCAGAGGTTGAGCAGTTCTTC.

The CDR3 bases are TGTGCCAGCGCGACAGGGAACTATGGCTACACCTTC. It specifies CASATGNYGYTF. V usage is TRBV2 and J usage is TRBJ1-2; 7 nucleotides line up with TRBD1. Germline assignment: CDR1 SNHLY and CDR2 FYNNEI. The CDR3 totals 12 residues. V trimming: 8 bases; J trimming: 2 bases; junction bases outside the gene matches: 2.

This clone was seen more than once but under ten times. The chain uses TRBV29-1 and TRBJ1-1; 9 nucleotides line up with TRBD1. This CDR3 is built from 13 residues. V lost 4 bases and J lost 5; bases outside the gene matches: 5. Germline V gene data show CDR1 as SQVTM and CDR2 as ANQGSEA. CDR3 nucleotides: TGCAGCGTTGTTGGGACAGGGTTGACTGAAGCTTTCTTT. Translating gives CSVVGTGLTEAFF.

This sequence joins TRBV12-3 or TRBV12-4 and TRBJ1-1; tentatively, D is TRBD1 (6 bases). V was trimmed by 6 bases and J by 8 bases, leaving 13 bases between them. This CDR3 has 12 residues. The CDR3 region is CASRPRQEEAFF. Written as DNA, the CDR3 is TGTGCCAGCAGACCCCGACAGGAGGAAGCTTTCTTT.

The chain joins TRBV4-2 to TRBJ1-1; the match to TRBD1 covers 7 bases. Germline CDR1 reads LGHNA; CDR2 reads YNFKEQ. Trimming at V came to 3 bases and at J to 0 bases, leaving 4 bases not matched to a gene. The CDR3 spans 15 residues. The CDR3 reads CASSQVTGMNTEAFF. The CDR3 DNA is TGTGCCAGCAGCCAGGTGACAGGGATGAACACTGAAGCTTTCTTT.

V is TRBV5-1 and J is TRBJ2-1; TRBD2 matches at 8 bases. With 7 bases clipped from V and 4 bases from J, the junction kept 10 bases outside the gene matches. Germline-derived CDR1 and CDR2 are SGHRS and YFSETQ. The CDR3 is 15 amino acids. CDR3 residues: CASGSDGGAYNEQFF. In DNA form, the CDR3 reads TGCGCCAGCGGTTCGGACGGGGGGGCTTACAATGAGCAGTTCTTC.

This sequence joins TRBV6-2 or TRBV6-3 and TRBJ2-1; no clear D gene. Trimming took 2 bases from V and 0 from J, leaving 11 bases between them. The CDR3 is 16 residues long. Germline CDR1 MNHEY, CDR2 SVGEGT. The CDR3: CASSYPRRSSYNEQFF. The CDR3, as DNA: TGTGCCAGCAGTTACCCCAGGCGGAGCTCCTACAATGAGCAGTTCTTC.

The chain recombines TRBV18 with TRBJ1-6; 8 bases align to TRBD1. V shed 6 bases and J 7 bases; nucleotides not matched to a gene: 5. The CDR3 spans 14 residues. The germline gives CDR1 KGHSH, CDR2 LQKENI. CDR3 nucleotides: TGTGCCAGCTCCAAGGACAGGGCCAATTCACCCCTCCACTTT. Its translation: CASSKDRANSPLHF.

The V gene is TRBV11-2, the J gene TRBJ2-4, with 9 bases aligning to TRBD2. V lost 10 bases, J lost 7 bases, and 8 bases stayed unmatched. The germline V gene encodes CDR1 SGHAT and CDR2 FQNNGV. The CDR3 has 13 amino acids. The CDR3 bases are TGTGCCACCGTGGGCGCGGGGGGGAACATTCAGTACTTC. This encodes CATVGAGGNIQYF.

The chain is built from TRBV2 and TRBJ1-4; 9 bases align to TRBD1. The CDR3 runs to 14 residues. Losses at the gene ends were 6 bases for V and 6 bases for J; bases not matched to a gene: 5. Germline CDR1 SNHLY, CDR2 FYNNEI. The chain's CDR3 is CASRPGQGDEKLFF. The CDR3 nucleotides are TGTGCCAGCAGACCGGGACAGGGTGATGAAAAACTGTTTTTT.

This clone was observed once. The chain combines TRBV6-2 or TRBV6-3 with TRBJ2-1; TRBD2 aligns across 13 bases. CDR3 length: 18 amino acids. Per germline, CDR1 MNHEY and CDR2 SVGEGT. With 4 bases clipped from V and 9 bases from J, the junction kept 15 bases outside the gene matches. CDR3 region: CASSSGTSGAFATTEQFF. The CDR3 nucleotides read TGTGCCAGCAGTTCCGGGACTAGCGGGGCCTTTGCTACAACTGAGCAGTTCTTC.

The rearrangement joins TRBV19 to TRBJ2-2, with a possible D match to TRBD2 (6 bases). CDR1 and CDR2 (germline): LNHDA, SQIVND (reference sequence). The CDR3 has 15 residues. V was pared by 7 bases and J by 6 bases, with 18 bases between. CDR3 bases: TGTGCCAGTAATACGGGGGAGTGGAGTGCCGGGGAGCTGTTTTTT. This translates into CASNTGEWSAGELFF.

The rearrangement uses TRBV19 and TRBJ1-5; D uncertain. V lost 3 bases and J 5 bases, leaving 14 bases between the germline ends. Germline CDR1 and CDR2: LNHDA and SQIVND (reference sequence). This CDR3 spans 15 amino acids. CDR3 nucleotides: TGTGCCAGTAGTATTGAGGCGGCCGGCCATCAGCCCCAGCATTTT. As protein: CASSIEAAGHQPQHF.

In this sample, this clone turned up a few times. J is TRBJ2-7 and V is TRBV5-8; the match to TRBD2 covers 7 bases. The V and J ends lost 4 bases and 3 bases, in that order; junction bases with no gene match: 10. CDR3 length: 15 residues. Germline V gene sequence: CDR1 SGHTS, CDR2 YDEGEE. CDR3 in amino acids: CASSPLGLVLYEQYF. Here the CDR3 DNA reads TGTGCCAGCAGCCCCTTAGGACTAGTTCTCTACGAGCAGTACTTC.

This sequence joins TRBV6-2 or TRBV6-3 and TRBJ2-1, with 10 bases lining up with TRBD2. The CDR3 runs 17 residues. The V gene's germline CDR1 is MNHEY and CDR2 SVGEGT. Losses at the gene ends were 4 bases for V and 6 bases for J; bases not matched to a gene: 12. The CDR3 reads CASSSLRGSGGPNEQFF. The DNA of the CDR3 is TGTGCCAGCAGTTCCCTTCGGGGTAGCGGGGGGCCCAATGAGCAGTTCTTC.